This T cell receptor beta chain was identified in a study of cytomegalovirus exposure and HLA in healthy donors. Use of 60 Vbeta and 13 Jbeta primers characterized the PCR. The table came from immunoSEQ multiplex PCR; TCRdb's copy has only in-frame clones and leaves some out. This repertoire shows around 120,000 clones, about 82% found once; its top ten account for approximately 1.1%. Comments on this clone: Its specificity is not known.

Study-wide results and caveats: Researchers reported from a later analysis that most CMV-associated TCR beta chains appeared HLA-restricted. The study flagged about 160 TCR beta chains as cytomegalovirus-associated. Usually a TCR sequence was rare, but some public TCRs were found in many donors.

Unrecorded immune exposure was likely among donors, who were nominally healthy when sampled. Per the germline V gene, CDR1 is SGHRS and CDR2 is YFSETQ. This CDR3 is 14 amino acids long. The junction had 6 bases not matched to a gene; V was cut back by 5 bases and J by 1 base. Sequences were obtained from PBMCs. The J gene is TRBJ2-7, the V gene TRBV5-1; 7 bases align to TRBD2. The TCR sequence derives from a boy younger than 18 in good health and CMV-seronegative. CDR3 nucleotides: TGCGCCAGCAGAGTGAGCGGGATTTCCTACGAGCAGTACTTC. It encodes CASRVSGISYEQYF.